One and the same sample provided the 14 T cell receptor beta chains below, sequenced in a study of T cells in tumors after PD-1 blockade. The assay was immunoSEQ multiplex PCR, and TCRdb's table has in-frame clones only and misses some. The repertoire holds 9,000 to 15,000 clones, with roughly 63% as singletons. The sequenced sample was tumor tissue, obtained before anti-PD-1 treatment. Receptors originate from a human donor with basal cell carcinoma.

The rearrangement links TRBV5-5 to TRBJ2-7; 8 nucleotides align to TRBD1. The trim removed 4 bases at V and 4 bases at J, leaving 4 bases unmatched. This CDR3 is built from 13 residues. Germline V gives CDR1 SGHKS, CDR2 YYEKEE (reference sequence). CDR3 residues: CASSQQGAYEQYF. The CDR3 nucleotides read TGTGCCAGCAGCCAGCAGGGGGCTTACGAGCAGTACTTC.

V is TRBV7-9 and J is TRBJ2-6; D is undetermined. CDR3 length: 14 amino acids. Germline V gene sequence: CDR1 SEHNR, CDR2 FQNEAQ (reference sequence). Trimming took 5 bases from V and 0 from J, leaving 5 bases between them. The CDR3, as DNA: TGTGCCAGCAGCCCTGACTCTGGGGCCAACGTCCTGACTTTC. Encoded protein: CASSPDSGANVLTF.

The chain combines TRBV11-3 with TRBJ2-7; D is ambiguous. The V end lost 6 bases, the J end lost 2 bases, and 8 bases lay between the germline ends. Looked up from germline, CDR1 is SGHNT and CDR2 is YENEEA. This CDR3 has 12 amino acids. This CDR3 reads CASRSGPYEQYF. Written as DNA, the CDR3 is TGTGCCAGCAGATCCGGGCCCTACGAGCAGTACTTC.

The V and J genes are TRBV12-5 and TRBJ2-1, with TRBD2 matching over 11 bases. V trimming: 5 bases; J trimming: 5 bases; junction bases outside the gene matches: 5. Looked up from germline, CDR1 is LGHNT and CDR2 is FRNRAP. The CDR3 has 15 amino acids. The CDR3 protein is CASGLASGGNNEQFF. In DNA, the CDR3 is TGTGCTAGTGGTCTCGCTAGCGGGGGGAACAATGAGCAGTTCTTC.

The chain employs TRBV15 and TRBJ1-4, with D unresolved. V lost 0 bases and J lost 8, with 13 bases in between. This CDR3 spans 15 amino acids. The germline CDR1 and CDR2 sequences are LNHNV and YYDKDF (reference sequence). Written as DNA, the CDR3 is TGTGCCACCAGCAGAGATGGTCTGGGCGAGGAAAAACTGTTTTTT. Translated: CATSRDGLGEEKLFF.

This chain joins TRBV30 and TRBJ2-1; D gene ambiguous. Trimming left V 2 bases short and J 0 bases short, with 11 bases between. The CDR3 is 15 amino acids. The germline V gene encodes CDR1 GTSNPN and CDR2 SVGIG (reference sequence). DNA of the CDR3: TGTGCCTGGAGTCTTCTTGGGGACTCCTACAATGAGCAGTTCTTC. Its translation is CAWSLLGDSYNEQFF.

The rearrangement joins TRBV9 to TRBJ2-3; D perhaps matches TRBD2 (5 bases). The CDR3 covers 17 residues. The germline gives CDR1 SGDLS, CDR2 YYNGEE. The V end lost 0 bases, the J end lost 2 bases, and 16 bases lay between the germline ends. The CDR3 region has the DNA TGTGCCAGCAGCGTAGTGGCTAGCTCTTACTTCACAGATACGCAGTATTTT. Translating it yields CASSVVASSYFTDTQYF. Full variable domain (outside the CDR3, taken from reference TRBV9 and TRBJ2-3): DSGVTQTPKHLITATGQRVTLRCSPRSGDLSVYWYQQSLDQGLQFLIQYYNGEERAKGNILERFSAQQFPDLHSELNLSSLELGDSALYFCASSVVASSYFTDTQYFGPGTRLTVL.

A few counts support this clone. V and J are TRBV6-2 or TRBV6-3 and TRBJ1-5; tentatively, D is TRBD1 (6 bases). Germline V gives CDR1 MNHEY, CDR2 SVGEGT. The CDR3 contains 15 residues. The V end lost 4 bases, the J end lost 4 bases, and 14 bases lay between the germline ends. CDR3 protein: CASSWTTGNNQPQHF. CDR3 sequence (DNA): TGTGCCAGCAGTTGGACGACAGGAAATAATCAGCCCCAGCATTTT.

The chain is built from TRBV7-3 and TRBJ2-3; perhaps TRBD1 as D (5 bases). Germline CDR1 is SGHTA and CDR2 is FQGTGA. The CDR3 extends over 14 amino acids. V was clipped by 5 bases and J by 2 bases, with 11 bases between them. CDR3 nucleotide sequence: TGTGCCAGCAGCACCGGACACTCCACAGATACGCAGTATTTT. Its protein is CASSTGHSTDTQYF.

This clone is medium-sized by share. The V gene is TRBV5-1, the J gene TRBJ1-2; 8 bases map to TRBD1. V shed 3 bases, J shed 3 bases, and the junction held 7 bases outside the gene matches. This CDR3 region has 15 residues. Germline V gene data show CDR1 as SGHRS and CDR2 as YFSETQ. CDR3 residues: CASSWDRPGDYGYTF. DNA of the CDR3: TGCGCCAGCAGCTGGGACAGGCCGGGAGACTATGGCTACACCTTC. Full variable domain (remainder filled in from reference TRBV5-1 and TRBJ1-2): KAGVTQTPRYLIKTRGQQVTLSCSPISGHRSVSWYQQTPGQGLQFLFEYFSETQRNKGNFPGRFSGRQFSNSRSEMNVSTLELGDSALYLCASSWDRPGDYGYTFGSGTRLTVV.

The chain employs TRBV6-6 and TRBJ1-6; TRBD1 agrees at 9 bases. Trimming removed 8 bases from V and 8 bases from J; junction bases left unmatched: 10. CDR1 is MNHNY, CDR2 SVGAGI, per germline (reference sequence). This CDR3 spans 15 amino acids. In DNA form, the CDR3 reads TGTGCCAGCGTCCTGGGACAGGGTTTTGATTCACCCCTCCACTTT. This codes for CASVLGQGFDSPLHF.

The CDR3, as DNA: TGTGCCAGCAGCTTACCGGGGGCCTCCCAGAATGAGCAGTTCTTC. Protein: CASSLPGASQNEQFF. The rearrangement uses TRBV7-9 and TRBJ2-1; either TRBD1 or TRBD2 may supply D (6 bases each). The V end lost 2 bases, the J end lost 7 bases, and 15 bases lay between the germline ends. Germline V lookup: CDR1 SEHNR, CDR2 FQNEAQ (reference sequence). The CDR3 extends over 15 amino acids.

The rearrangement joins TRBV4-3 to TRBJ2-6; TRBD1 matches 11 bases. This CDR3 has 17 amino acids. Trimming at V came to 1 base and at J to 2 bases, leaving 1 base not matched to a gene. Per the germline V gene, CDR1 is LGHNA and CDR2 is YSLEER. This chain's CDR3 is CASSQGDRGTGANVLTF. For the CDR3, the DNA is TGCGCCAGCAGCCAAGGGGACAGGGGGACTGGGGCCAACGTCCTGACTTTC.

The chain combines TRBV5-1 with TRBJ1-4; no clear D gene. Trimming removed 0 bases at V and 8 bases at J, with 20 bases between. This CDR3 comprises 17 residues. The V gene's germline CDR1 is SGHRS and CDR2 YFSETQ. The CDR3 DNA is TGCGCCAGCAGCTTGGCAATTAGGGCCACCGCCACCGAAAAACTGTTTTTT. This translates into CASSLAIRATATEKLFF.